A single sample gave rise to the 18 T cell receptor beta chains below, sequenced in a study of human T cells and chemical hapten exposure. Time point indicated: pre-sensitization, week 0. Treatment here: therapeutic diphenylcyclopropenone sensitization with weekly scalp DPC. Total RNA was extracted from unfractionated whole blood. TCRdb reprocessed the RACE reads with MiXCR, giving one entry per CDR3 protein. The sample has under 40,000 distinct CDR3 sequences, around 10% seen once. This material consisted of whole blood, taken in connection with sensitization to the hapten diphenylcyclopropenone (DPC). The receptors originated from a woman aged 35 to 49 with alopecia areata. Some clones in this sample may be carry-over from other donors' samples.

In this sample, this clonotype turned up many times. The rearrangement links TRBV19 to TRBJ1-5; the D is unclear. Germline assignment: CDR1 LNHDA and CDR2 SQIVND (reference sequence). This CDR3 region has 16 residues. V was pared by 3 bases and J by 6 bases, with 18 bases between. The CDR3 loop reads CASSMSGSYTGQPQHF. CDR3 DNA: TGTGCCAGTAGTATGAGCGGCAGCTATACCGGTCAGCCCCAGCATTTT.

The rearrangement links TRBV10-3 to TRBJ2-1; D is unresolved. The ends were cut back, 2 bases at V and 7 bases at J, with 6 bases in the middle. This CDR3 has 12 residues. Per the germline V gene, CDR1 is ENHRY and CDR2 is SYGVKD. CDR3 residues: CAISEAQNEQFF. CDR3 sequence (DNA): TGTGCCATCAGTGAGGCGCAGAATGAGCAGTTCTTC.

This clonotype was seen at least ten times. V is TRBV29-1 and J is TRBJ2-3; D ambiguous. V was shortened by 5 bases and J by 6 bases, with 12 bases between the two germline ends. Germline loops: CDR1 SQVTM, CDR2 ANQGSEA. This CDR3 comprises 12 residues. The CDR3 is CSVSDPWDTQYF. The CDR3 nucleotides read TGCAGCGTTTCCGATCCCTGGGATACGCAGTATTTT.

At least ten counts were recorded for this clonotype. The chain uses TRBV12-3 or TRBV12-4 and TRBJ2-1; 7 nucleotides line up with TRBD2. V dropped 2 bases and J dropped 10; count of bases not matched to a gene: 5. The CDR3 sequence is 13 residues long. CDR3 coding DNA: TGTGCCAGCAGTTTATCACTAGCGTACGAGCAGTTCTTC. This sequence encodes CASSLSLAYEQFF.

The gene calls are TRBV7-9 and TRBJ1-1, with D possibly TRBD1 on 5 matching bases. This CDR3 comprises 13 residues. Trimming left V 3 bases short and J 10 bases short, with 15 bases between. Germline CDR1 is SEHNR and CDR2 is FQNEAQ (reference sequence). The CDR3, as DNA: TGTGCCAGCAGCTTCTGGGACCCCGAAGGAGCTTTCTTT. It is translated as CASSFWDPEGAFF.

This clonotype occurred many times. The rearrangement links TRBV4-3 to TRBJ1-2, with 10 bases aligning to TRBD1. Germline V gene lookup returns CDR1 LGHNA and CDR2 YSLEER. Unmatched junction bases numbered 5, after V lost 3 bases and J lost 1 base. The CDR3 contains 16 residues. As DNA, the CDR3 is TGCGCCAGCAGCCAGGCGGGGACAGGGGTTAACTATGGCTACACCTTC. Translated: CASSQAGTGVNYGYTF.

The chain uses TRBV27 and TRBJ2-1; 9 bases are a match to TRBD2. J gave up 12 bases and V 5 bases, and 5 bases lay outside the gene matches. The CDR3 is 12 amino acids. CDR1 is MNHEY, CDR2 SMNVEV, per germline (reference sequence). CDR3 sequence: CASSDVAGVQFF. CDR3 DNA sequence: TGTGCCAGCAGTGATGTAGCGGGAGTGCAGTTCTTC.

This chain connects TRBV29-1 to TRBJ2-3; 16 nucleotides line up with TRBD2. This CDR3 is built from 17 residues. V lost 5 bases to trimming and J lost 4 bases; unmatched junction nucleotides: 9. CDR1 and CDR2 (germline): SQVTM, ANQGSEA. CDR3: CSVPGTSGGASPDTQYF. The CDR3 DNA sequence: TGCAGCGTTCCTGGGACTAGCGGGGGGGCCAGCCCAGATACGCAGTATTTT.

This clonotype was observed a few times. This chain joins TRBV20-1 and TRBJ1-4; TRBD1 matches 8 bases. The CDR3 extends over 16 amino acids. With V trimmed by 5 bases and J by 0 bases, 8 bases remained unmatched. Germline-derived CDR1 and CDR2 are DFQATT and SNEGSKA (reference sequence). The CDR3 DNA reads TGCAGTGCTCGGGACAGGTATTCCGCAACTAATGAAAAACTGTTTTTT. It yields the protein CSARDRYSATNEKLFF.

The sample holds a few counts of this clonotype. The V call is TRBV18, the J call TRBJ2-7, with 8 bases aligning to TRBD1. The CDR3 is 15 residues long. Per germline, CDR1 KGHSH and CDR2 LQKENI. After removal of 3 bases from V and 5 bases from J, the junction contained 9 bases not matched to a gene. CDR3 sequence: CASSPGQDTLNEQYF. The CDR3 DNA reads as TGTGCCAGCTCACCGGGACAGGACACTTTAAACGAGCAGTACTTC.

The chain recombines TRBV28 with TRBJ2-7; the D gene is possibly TRBD1 (6 bases). The CDR3 totals 15 residues. V shed 6 bases and J shed 2 bases, with 17 bases lying between them. Germline V gene sequence: CDR1 MDHEN, CDR2 SYDVKM. In nucleotides, the CDR3 is TGTGCCAGCAGCCAAATACAGGGTACCCCCTACGAGCAGTACTTC. Translating gives CASSQIQGTPYEQYF.

This clonotype has a handful of counts. The rearrangement joins TRBV30 to TRBJ2-3; TRBD2 matches 8 bases. The CDR3 loop spans 15 amino acids. V trimming: 0 bases; J trimming: 2 bases; junction bases outside the gene matches: 4. The germline V gene encodes CDR1 GTSNPN and CDR2 SVGIG (reference sequence). The CDR3 loop reads CAWSVTSGLTDTQYF. The CDR3, as DNA: TGTGCCTGGAGTGTTACTAGCGGTCTCACAGATACGCAGTATTTT.

The chain carries TRBV20-1 and TRBJ2-2, with no clear D. V was shortened by 2 bases and J by 3 bases, with 16 bases between the two germline ends. This CDR3 is built from 16 residues. The V gene's germline CDR1 is DFQATT and CDR2 SNEGSKA (reference sequence). CDR3 DNA: TGCAGTGCTAGACAGACCCTTAGAAGCGACACCGGGGAGCTGTTTTTT. This sequence encodes CSARQTLRSDTGELFF.

This clonotype was observed at least ten times. The rearrangement links TRBV4-1 to TRBJ2-7; TRBD2 agrees at 10 bases. Germline loops: CDR1 MGHRA, CDR2 YSYEKL. This CDR3 region has 15 residues. Unmatched junction bases numbered 6, after V lost 4 bases and J lost 3 bases. CDR3 amino acids: CASSPASSGGYEQYF. The CDR3 region has the DNA TGCGCCAGCAGCCCCGCTTCTAGCGGGGGCTACGAGCAGTACTTC.

This clonotype appeared a few times. The CDR3: CSARGQGETEAFF. CDR3 DNA sequence: TGCAGTGCTAGAGGCCAGGGTGAAACTGAAGCTTTCTTT. The rearrangement joins TRBV20-1 to TRBJ1-1, with D possibly being TRBD1 (5 bases). Germline-derived CDR1 and CDR2 are DFQATT and SNEGSKA (reference sequence). V lost 1 base and J lost 5, with 11 bases in between. CDR3 length: 13 amino acids.

The CDR3 loop is CATSELASGVLFF. CDR3 nucleotides: TGTGCCACCAGTGAACTGGCTAGCGGGGTGCTGTTCTTC. The chain joins TRBV24-1 to TRBJ2-1; 9 bases are shared with TRBD2. Germline lookup yields CDR1 KGHDR and CDR2 SFDVKD. V gave up 4 bases and J gave up 15 bases; unmatched junction bases: 9. The CDR3 runs to 13 residues.

In its sample, this clonotype was seen many times. The genes are TRBV7-9 and TRBJ1-2, with 9 bases fitting TRBD1. This CDR3 is 16 amino acids long. Per germline, CDR1 SEHNR and CDR2 FQNEAQ (reference sequence). V was pared by 5 bases and J by 2 bases, with 9 bases of the junction left unmatched. In nucleotides, the CDR3 is TGTGCCAGCAGCCACCCCCCGACAGGGGGGAACTATGGCTACACCTTC. It is translated as CASSHPPTGGNYGYTF.

This clonotype occurred many times. The chain links TRBV24-1 to TRBJ1-2, with D perhaps TRBD1 (6 bases). Trimming cost V 2 bases and J 5 bases, with 17 bases left between them. This CDR3 spans 16 amino acids. Germline V gene sequence: CDR1 KGHDR, CDR2 SFDVKD. The CDR3 nucleotides read TGTGCCACCAGTGATTCGACTACAGGGAGGACATATGGCTACACCTTC. Protein product: CATSDSTTGRTYGYTF.